This T cell receptor (beta chain) is drawn from a study of blood T cells in healthy people across ages (dated by TCRdb to about 2015). With regard to the full study: In model experiments, roughly one uniquely barcoded TCR beta cDNA molecule per two T cells was captured by template switching. To track age-related changes in TCR beta repertoire diversity, the study relied on deep sequencing normalized with unique cDNA molecular identifiers. Four age groups were formed from the donors: young (average 16 years), middle-aged (less than 40), aged (about 68) and long-lived (roughly 88). Donors of different ages were randomly distributed across sequencing lanes to avoid experimental bias. Using the same blood draw, the study looked at two additional independent replicas of 1 million unique cDNA reads for two donors, one aged 18 to 30 and the other aged 80 or older. What the authors observed across the whole study: Estimates of total diversity based on one million sequenced T cells were regarded as lower bounds and as underestimates. Observed TCR beta diversity correlated strongly with the percentage of naive T cells measured by flow cytometry. Observed TCR beta diversity per million T cells fell roughly linearly with age, and a significant reduction was already apparent by age about 38. Because donor CMV infection status was unknown, age-related changes in expanded clonotypes were potentially confounded. Because profiling used bulk unsorted PBMCs, naive and antigen-experienced compartments could not be compared conclusively. Compared with the aged group, the long-lived group had more naive CD4+ T cells, fewer expanded clones and increased TCR diversity, suggesting age selection.

From its cysteine to its phenylalanine, the CDR3 spans 14 amino acids. Only the CDR3 portion is preserved as DNA: 42 bases, with reading frame beginning at the first base. Sequences LNHNV (CDR1) and YYDKDF (CDR2) are obtained from the germline V gene (reference sequence). V trim: 0 bases; J trim: 7 bases; unmatched bases: 4. Systemically healthy Caucasian individuals from Russia, roughly 40 in total and aged about 6 to 95 years, were included as donors. Each donor gave ten milliliters of peripheral blood, drawn into EDTA-treated Vacutainer tubes. Ficoll-Paque density-gradient centrifugation was used to isolate PBMCs, with at least 6 million obtained per sample. Trizol reagent was used to extract total RNA from PBMCs, with at least 5 micrograms per sample. Naive CD45RAhigh/CD27high T cell percentages were measured by flow cytometry on a PBMC aliquot from every donor. A word on this clonotype: It has no known antigen specificity. Per-nucleotide qualities are absent, and no much larger clonotype sits a single base away.

Receptor libraries were prepared by 5' RACE. The instrument was an Illumina HiSeq 2500. The second PCR ran for roughly 6 to 11 cycles and used a J-beta primer mix along with a sample-barcoded 5' primer. A template-switch 5' adaptor carrying 12 random nucleotides introduced a unique molecular identifier onto each TCR beta cDNA molecule. At least 3 million CDR3-containing paired-end reads were obtained from each sample. First-strand cDNA synthesis was performed from all RNA using the Mint cDNA synthesis kit, with priming by a TRBC-specific oligonucleotide. All cDNA was treated with uracil-DNA glycosylase and then went through a first 18-cycle PCR with the universal primers M1SS and BC2_uni_R. Concerning the study's data processing: Normalization of each sample was performed by random selection of 1 million high-quality reads, each carrying a distinct molecular identifier. Instead of being binned into consensus sequences, reads with shared molecular identifiers were discarded. MiTCR, with a Q25 quality threshold and the strictest error-elimination algorithm, was used for CDR3 identification, clonotype clustering and error correction. Lower-bound total TCR beta diversity was estimated with a nonparametric unseen species model using Euler transformation. Clones were called with MiXCR by TCRdb after fastp trimmed the public reads at Q25, and only in-frame beta chains were retained. Rows are unified per CDR3 protein, each entry keeping the most common DNA and genes. These V and J calls are TCRdb output, not the study's own analysis. The sample table contains 600,000 or so distinct CDR3 sequences; only one count was recorded for about 30% of them. Of the sample, 15% to 17% is held by the ten largest clones.

The chain couples TRBV15 to TRBJ2-5; the central 8 bases match TRBD1. The sample was blood. The clonotype was recovered from a woman aged 80 or older in good health. The DNA sequence is as follows: TGTGCCACCAGCAGAGAAGGACAGGGAGGGACCCAGTACTTC. Its protein reads: CATSREGQGGTQYF.